These 11 T cell receptor beta chains were all obtained from the same sample, sequenced in a study of early T cells in non-severe SARS-CoV-2 infection. TCRdb analysed the 5' RACE reads with MiXCR anew, one entry per CDR3 protein. The sample lists about 69,000 distinct CDR3 sequences, about 10% seen once, with roughly 6% in the top ten. Sequenced: whole blood. The receptors were gathered from an adult who was a healthcare worker with PCR-confirmed SARS-CoV-2 infection or an uninfected control (not recorded which).

The gene calls are TRBV4-1 and TRBJ2-2; the match to TRBD2 covers 8 bases. This CDR3 is 19 amino acids long. With 0 bases clipped from V and 4 bases from J, the junction kept 13 bases outside the gene matches. Germline V CDR1 and CDR2: MGHRA, YSYEKL. The CDR3 DNA follows: TGCGCCAGCAGCCAAGATCACAGGGCAGCGGGGGAGGCCACCGGGGAGCTGTTTTTT. Translated: CASSQDHRAAGEATGELFF.

At least ten counts were recorded for this clonotype. This chain uses TRBV12-3 or TRBV12-4 with TRBJ2-2; 9 positions match TRBD1. The V segment lost 4 bases and the J segment 5 bases; nucleotides outside the gene matches: 5. There are 15 residues in the CDR3. The CDR3 here is CASSSGTGTTGELFF. The DNA of the CDR3 is TGTGCCAGCAGTTCCGGGACAGGGACTACCGGGGAGCTGTTTTTT.

The genes are TRBV7-6 and TRBJ2-7; TRBD2 matches 8 bases. The CDR3 spans 15 residues. After removal of 3 bases from V and 5 bases from J, the junction contained 9 bases not matched to a gene. Germline V gives CDR1 SGHVS, CDR2 FNYEAQ. DNA for the CDR3: TGTGCCAGCAGCTTCTTGAGCGGGAGTAGCCACGAGCAGTACTTC. Protein: CASSFLSGSSHEQYF.

The V gene is TRBV3-1, the J gene TRBJ2-2; D is possibly TRBD1 (5 bases). The germline gives CDR1 LGHDT, CDR2 YNNKEL (reference sequence). The CDR3 runs to 12 residues. With 4 bases removed from V and 8 bases from J, the gap between germline ends came to 8 bases. In DNA form, the CDR3 reads TGTGCCAGCAGCCTCCGACAGGGGGAGCTGTTTTTT. It yields the protein CASSLRQGELFF.

V and J are TRBV29-1 and TRBJ1-3, with 10 bases aligning to TRBD1. CDR1 SQVTM and CDR2 ANQGSEA come from the germline V gene. The CDR3 sequence is 14 residues long. With V trimmed by 2 bases and J by 7 bases, 5 bases remained unmatched. CDR3 protein: CSVESTDRGNTIYF. The CDR3 nucleotides are TGCAGCGTTGAATCTACGGACAGGGGGAACACCATATATTTT.

The sample holds many counts of this clonotype. J is TRBJ1-4 and V is TRBV30; TRBD1 matches 9 bases. Looked up from germline, CDR1 is GTSNPN and CDR2 is SVGIG (reference sequence). The CDR3 is 13 amino acids. V shed 3 bases, J shed 8 bases, and the junction held 4 bases outside the gene matches. CDR3 amino acids: CAWSTGGIEKLFF. CDR3 DNA: TGTGCCTGGAGCACAGGGGGCATAGAAAAACTGTTTTTT. Full variable domain (remainder filled in from reference TRBV30 and TRBJ1-4): SQTIHQWPATLVQPVGSPLSLECTVEGTSNPNLYWYRQAAGRGLQLLFYSVGIGQISSEVPQNLSASRPQDRQFILSSKKLLLSDSGFYLCAWSTGGIEKLFFGSGTQLSVL.

This clonotype was seen many times. The chain carries TRBV12-3 or TRBV12-4 and TRBJ2-7; 7 bases align to TRBD1. The ends lost 7 bases at V and 3 bases at J; junction bases unmatched: 9. The CDR3 extends over 14 amino acids. CDR3 sequence (DNA): TGTGCCAGCAACATACAGGGGCGCCACTACGAGCAGTACTTC. Translated, it gives CASNIQGRHYEQYF.

This clonotype was seen repeatedly, ten times or more. The chain is built from TRBV20-1 and TRBJ2-1; perhaps TRBD2 as D (6 bases). V lost 6 bases and J lost 0, with 15 bases in between. Per germline, CDR1 DFQATT and CDR2 SNEGSKA (reference sequence). CDR3 size: 15 residues. CDR3 coding DNA: TGCAGTGCCACTTCGGGAGCGACCTCCTACAATGAGCAGTTCTTC. Amino acids: CSATSGATSYNEQFF.

This clonotype came up a few times. V usage is TRBV7-6 and J usage is TRBJ2-1, with D perhaps TRBD1 (5 bases). The germline V and J ends were trimmed by 1 base and 2 bases, with 12 bases remaining between them. Looked up from germline, CDR1 is SGHVS and CDR2 is FNYEAQ. The CDR3 runs to 16 residues. CDR3 bases: TGTGCCAGCAGCTTAGTTTCTGGGGCGGCCTACAATGAGCAGTTCTTC. This sequence encodes CASSLVSGAAYNEQFF.

The chain has TRBV6-1 and TRBJ1-3; D is unclear. Trimming took 7 bases from V and 4 from J, leaving 11 bases between them. Looked up from germline, CDR1 is MNHNS and CDR2 is SASEGT. The CDR3 length is 13 residues. CDR3 sequence reads: CASTYTAGNTIYF. For the CDR3, the DNA is TGTGCCAGCACCTATACCGCAGGAAACACCATATATTTT.

This clonotype has just a few counts. This chain uses TRBV2 with TRBJ1-5; a possible D gene is TRBD1 (5 bases). CDR1 and CDR2 from the germline V gene are SNHLY and FYNNEI. V was cut by 6 bases and J by 0 bases, with 18 bases left in between. The CDR3 has 17 residues. The CDR3 loop is CASSDPDTAYSNQPQHF. The CDR3 region has the DNA TGTGCCAGCAGCGATCCGGACACGGCTTATAGCAATCAGCCCCAGCATTTT. Variable domain in full (rest from reference TRBV2 and TRBJ1-5): EPEVTQTPSHQVTQMGQEVILRCVPISNHLYFYWYRQILGQKVEFLVSFYNNEISEKSEIFDDQFSVERPDGSNFTLKIRSTKLEDSAMYFCASSDPDTAYSNQPQHFGDGTRLSIL.